This T cell receptor beta chain is from a study of blood T cells in healthy people across ages. Study as a whole: Every two T cells gave about one barcoded beta molecule via template switching. Whole-study results and caveats: Those diversity estimates obtained from one million T cells were thought to be underestimates.

This clonotype was recorded at least ten times. Antigen specificity is unknown. Alongside a J-beta primer mix, a sample-barcoded 5' primer served in a second PCR lasting about 6 to 11 cycles. With 12 random nucleotides, a template-switch adaptor tagged each individual cDNA molecule. TCRdb redid the calling of the 5' RACE reads with MiXCR, one entry per CDR3 protein. The sample has 550,000 to 600,000 distinct CDR3 sequences, roughly 48% seen once. The CDR3 contains 15 residues. Trimming at V came to 5 bases and at J to 5 bases, leaving 10 bases not matched to a gene. Germline V CDR1 and CDR2: SQVTM, ANQGSEA.

The TCR comes from a man at least 80 years old in good health. Source material: blood. The rearrangement joins TRBV29-1 to TRBJ2-1; 9 bases align to TRBD2. The CDR3 is CSVWKPSGTDNEQFF. The CDR3 nucleotides are TGCAGCGTTTGGAAGCCTAGCGGGACTGACAATGAGCAGTTCTTC.